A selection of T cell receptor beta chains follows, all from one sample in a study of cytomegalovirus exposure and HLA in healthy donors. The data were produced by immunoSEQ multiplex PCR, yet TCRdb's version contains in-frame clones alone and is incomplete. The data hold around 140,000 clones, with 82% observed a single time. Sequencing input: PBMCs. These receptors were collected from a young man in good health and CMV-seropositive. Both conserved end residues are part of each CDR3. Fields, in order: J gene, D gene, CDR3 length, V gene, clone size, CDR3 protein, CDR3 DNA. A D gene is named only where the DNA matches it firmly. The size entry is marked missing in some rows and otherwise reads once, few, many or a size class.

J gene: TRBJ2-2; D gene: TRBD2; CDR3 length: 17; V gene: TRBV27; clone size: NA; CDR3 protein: CASSLTSGKSKAGELFF; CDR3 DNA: TGTGCCAGCAGTTTGACTAGCGGGAAGAGTAAGGCCGGGGAGCTGTTTTTT
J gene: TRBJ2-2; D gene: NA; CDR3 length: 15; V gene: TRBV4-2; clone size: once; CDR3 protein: CASRGMGTNTGELFF; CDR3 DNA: TGTGCCAGCCGCGGGATGGGGACTAACACCGGGGAGCTGTTTTTT
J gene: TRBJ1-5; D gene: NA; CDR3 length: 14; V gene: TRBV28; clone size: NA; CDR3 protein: CASSLVRINQPQHF; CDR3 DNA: TGTGCCAGCAGTTTAGTGAGGATCAATCAGCCCCAGCATTTT
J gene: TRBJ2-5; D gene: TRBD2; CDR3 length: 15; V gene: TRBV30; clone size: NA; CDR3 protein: CAWSGGSGGEETQYF; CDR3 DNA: TGTGCCTGGAGTGGAGGTAGCGGGGGGGAGGAGACCCAGTACTTC
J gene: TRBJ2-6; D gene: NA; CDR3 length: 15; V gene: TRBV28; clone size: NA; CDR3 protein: CASSLTGTGANVLTF; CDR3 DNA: TGTGCCAGCAGTCTTACAGGGACTGGGGCCAACGTCCTGACTTTC
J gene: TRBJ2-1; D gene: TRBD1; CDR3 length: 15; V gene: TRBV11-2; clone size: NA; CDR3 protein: CASSLRTGKGNEQFF; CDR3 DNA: TGTGCCAGCAGCTTACGGACAGGGAAGGGCAATGAGCAGTTCTTC
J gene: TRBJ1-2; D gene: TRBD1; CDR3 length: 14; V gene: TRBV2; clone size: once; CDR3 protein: CASSDRTGSGGYTF; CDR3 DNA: TGTGCCAGCAGTGATAGGACAGGGTCAGGAGGCTACACCTTC
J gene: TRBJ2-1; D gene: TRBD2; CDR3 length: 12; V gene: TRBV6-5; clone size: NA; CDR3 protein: CASGTVSGTRIF; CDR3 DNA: TGTGCCAGCGGAACCGTCAGCGGGACTAGAATCTTC
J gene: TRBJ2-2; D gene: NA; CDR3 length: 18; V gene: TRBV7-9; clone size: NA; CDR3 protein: CASSPPQISGSNTGELFF; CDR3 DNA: TGTGCCAGCAGCCCGCCCCAGATTAGCGGTTCGAACACCGGGGAGCTGTTTTTT
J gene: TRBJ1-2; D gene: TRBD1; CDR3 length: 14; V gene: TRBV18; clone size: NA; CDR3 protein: CASSPEDRGPRYTF; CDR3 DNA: TGTGCCAGCTCACCCGAAGACAGGGGGCCTCGCTACACCTTC